Included here is one TCR beta chain sequence, with context. No antigen is known for it. In eight separate reactions per sample, cDNA was generated. TCRdb re-called the 5' RACE reads; one entry per CDR3 protein, DNA not given. The sample table sets out approximately 400,000 distinct CDR3 sequences. This record belongs to a study of monozygotic twins with inflammatory bowel disease. Study-wide results and caveats: By inverse Simpson index, TCRbeta diversity was lower in IBD patients than in healthy co-twins.

The CDR3 length is 16 residues. The V gene's germline CDR1 is SEHNR and CDR2 FQNEAQ (reference sequence). Sample: blood. This clonotype was obtained from a human donor with ulcerative colitis or Crohn's disease, or a healthy co-twin of an affected twin (not recorded which). The chain is built from TRBV7-9 and TRBJ2-1; lacking DNA, the TRBD1 call made by TCRdb goes unchecked. CDR3: CASRFSGSPLYNEQFF. Variable domain in full (rest from reference TRBV7-9 and TRBJ2-1): DTGVSQNPRHKITKRGQNVTFRCDPISEHNRLYWYRQTLGQGPEFLTYFQNEAQLEKSRLLSDRFSAERPKGSFSTLEIQRTEQGDSAMYLCASRFSGSPLYNEQFFGPGTRLTVL.